The present T cell receptor beta chain was sequenced within a study of a mutant IDH1 vaccine in newly diagnosed glioma. As for the study in general: Vaccines were begun 4-6 weeks after radiotherapy alone, or with temozolomide cycles. Treated patients, roughly 62% male and roughly 40% female, averaged 40.4 years of age.

Libraries were prepared by immunoSEQ multiplex PCR; TCRdb keeps only in-frame clonotypes and omits some of them. The data contain 69,000 or so clones, around nine tenths of them singletons. This CDR3 comprises 15 residues. Trimming at V came to 4 bases and at J to 5 bases, leaving 9 bases not matched to a gene. Germline CDR1 SGHDT, CDR2 YYEEEE. As concerns this clone: As yet, its antigen is unknown.

Documented time point: week 35, safety follow-up. One vaccine dose held 300 ug of mutant IDH1 20-mer peptide and came with topical imiquimod. Vaccinations, eight in total, occurred in weeks 1, 3, 5, 7, 11, 15, 19, 23. Study observations and caveats: Pseudoprogression appeared unlinked to shifts in leading peripheral T cell clonotypes.

The specimen was PBMCs, collected from a glioma patient whose treatment included an IDH1 peptide vaccine. The chain couples TRBV5-6 to TRBJ1-1, with TRBD1 matching over 9 bases. The sequence derives from a young man with glioma. The CDR3 nucleotides read TGTGCCAGCAGCCACGGTTACAGGGGGCCGACTGAAGCTTTCTTT. It encodes CASSHGYRGPTEAFF.